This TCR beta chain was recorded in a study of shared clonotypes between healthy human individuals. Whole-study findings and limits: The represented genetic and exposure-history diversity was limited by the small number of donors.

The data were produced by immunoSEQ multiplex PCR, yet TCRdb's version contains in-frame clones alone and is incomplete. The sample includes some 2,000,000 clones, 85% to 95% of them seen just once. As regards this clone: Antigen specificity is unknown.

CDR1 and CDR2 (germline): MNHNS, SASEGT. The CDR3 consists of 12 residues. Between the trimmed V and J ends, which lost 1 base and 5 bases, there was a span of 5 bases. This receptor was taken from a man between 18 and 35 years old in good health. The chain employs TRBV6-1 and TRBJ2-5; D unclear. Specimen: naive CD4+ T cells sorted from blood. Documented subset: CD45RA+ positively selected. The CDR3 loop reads CASSEVFETQYF. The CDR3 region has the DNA TGTGCCAGCAGTGAAGTGTTTGAGACCCAGTACTTC.